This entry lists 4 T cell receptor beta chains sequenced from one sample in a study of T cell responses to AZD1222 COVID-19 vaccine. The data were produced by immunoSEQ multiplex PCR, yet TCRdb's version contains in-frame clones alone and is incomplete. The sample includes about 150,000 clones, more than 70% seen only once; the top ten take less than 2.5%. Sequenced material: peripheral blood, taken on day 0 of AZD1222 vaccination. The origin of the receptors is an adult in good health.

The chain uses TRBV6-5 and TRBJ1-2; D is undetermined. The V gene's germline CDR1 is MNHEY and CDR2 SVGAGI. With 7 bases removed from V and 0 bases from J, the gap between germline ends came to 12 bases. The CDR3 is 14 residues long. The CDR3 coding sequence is TGTGCCAGCACCACCCGACCCGCTAACTATGGCTACACCTTC. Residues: CASTTRPANYGYTF.

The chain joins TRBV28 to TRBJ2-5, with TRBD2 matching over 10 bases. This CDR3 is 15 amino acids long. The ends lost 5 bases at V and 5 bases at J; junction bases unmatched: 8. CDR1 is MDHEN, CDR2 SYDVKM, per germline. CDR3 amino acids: CASSTQREGRETQYF. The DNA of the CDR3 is TGTGCCAGCAGTACTCAGCGGGAGGGAAGGGAGACCCAGTACTTC.

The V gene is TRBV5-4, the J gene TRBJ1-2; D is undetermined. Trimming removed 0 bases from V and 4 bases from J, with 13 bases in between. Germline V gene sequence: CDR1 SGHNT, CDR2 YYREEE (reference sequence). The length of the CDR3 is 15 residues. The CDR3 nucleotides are TGTGCCAGCAGCTTGGGTCTCGAAGGCGGCTATGGCTACACCTTC. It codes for CASSLGLEGGYGYTF. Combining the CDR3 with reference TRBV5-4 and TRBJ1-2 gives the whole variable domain ETGVTQSPTHLIKTRGQQVTLRCSSQSGHNTVSWYQQALGQGPQFIFQYYREEENGRGNFPPRFSGLQFPNYSSELNVNALELDDSALYLCASSLGLEGGYGYTFGSGTRLTVV.

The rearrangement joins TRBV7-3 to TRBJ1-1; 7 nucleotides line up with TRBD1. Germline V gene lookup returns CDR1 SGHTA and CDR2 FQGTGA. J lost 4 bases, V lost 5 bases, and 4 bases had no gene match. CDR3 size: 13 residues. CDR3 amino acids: CASSPRGGTEAFF. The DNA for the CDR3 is TGTGCCAGCAGCCCCAGGGGGGGCACTGAAGCTTTCTTT.